Below are 12 T cell receptor beta chains sequenced from a single sample in a study of blood T cell repertoires in COVID-19. Data came from immunoSEQ multiplex PCR; TCRdb stores just in-frame clones and leaves some out. This table holds about 220,000 clones, around 89% found once. Sequenced input: PBMCs or T cells enriched from blood (not recorded which). The receptors originated from a woman aged 40 to 49 with acute COVID-19.

The genes are TRBV5-8 and TRBJ1-2; D not certain. Trimming pared 6 bases from V and 1 base from J, leaving 13 bases between. The CDR3 extends over 14 amino acids. Germline CDR1 and CDR2: SGHTS and YDEGEE. CDR3 in DNA: TGTGCCAGCACCCGAATGGGGAGTAACTATGGCTACACCTTC. Its translation: CASTRMGSNYGYTF.

This clone was detected only once. The genes are TRBV19 and TRBJ2-4, with D possibly being TRBD1 (6 bases). V shed 6 bases and J shed 0 bases, with 9 bases lying between them. Germline CDR1 is LNHDA and CDR2 is SQIVND (reference sequence). This CDR3 has 14 amino acids. CDR3 in amino acids: CASRDRLAKNIQYF. In DNA, the CDR3 is TGTGCCAGTAGGGACAGACTAGCCAAAAACATTCAGTACTTC.

The chain combines TRBV19 with TRBJ1-2, with 7 bases lining up with TRBD1. V gave up 1 base and J gave up 0 bases; unmatched junction bases: 5. This CDR3 comprises 16 residues. CDR1 is LNHDA and CDR2 is SQIVND in the germline V gene (reference sequence). In DNA form, the CDR3 reads TGTGCCAGTAGTATAGGTACAGGGGTAGCTAACTATGGCTACACCTTC. Translation: CASSIGTGVANYGYTF.

V is TRBV14 and J is TRBJ2-5, with D maybe TRBD2 (5 bases). Trimming removed 4 bases at V and 1 base at J, with 19 bases between. Germline V lookup: CDR1 SGHDN, CDR2 FVKESK. The CDR3 loop spans 17 amino acids. The CDR3 DNA follows: TGTGCCAGCAGCCCACGGCAAGTCGGGAAGGGCCAAGAGACCCAGTACTTC. It is translated as CASSPRQVGKGQETQYF.

The CDR3 DNA is TGTGCCAGCAGCGCGAGACCAGGGTTGTACACTGAAGCTTTCTTT. Its translation: CASSARPGLYTEAFF. The rearrangement uses TRBV9 and TRBJ1-1, with D perhaps matching TRBD1 (5 bases). Germline V lookup: CDR1 SGDLS, CDR2 YYNGEE. This CDR3 is built from 15 residues. Deletions cut 3 bases from V and 3 bases from J, with 15 bases between.

The V gene is TRBV18, the J gene TRBJ1-5, with D possibly TRBD1 on 5 matching bases. Germline CDR1 reads KGHSH; CDR2 reads LQKENI. The CDR3 length is 14 residues. Trimming shortened V by 3 bases and J by 2 bases, and 8 bases separated the two germline ends. The CDR3 DNA reads as TGTGCCAGCTCACCGTTAGGGGGCAATCAGCCCCAGCATTTT. Translation: CASSPLGGNQPQHF.

The V and J genes are TRBV5-4 and TRBJ2-7; a possible D gene is TRBD1 (5 bases). Trimming left V 0 bases short and J 2 bases short, with 12 bases between. CDR1 is SGHNT, CDR2 YYREEE, per germline (reference sequence). This CDR3 contains 15 residues. The CDR3 here is CASSLGQGLPYEQYV. CDR3 bases: TGTGCCAGCAGCTTGGGCCAGGGATTACCCTACGAGCAGTACGTC.

This clone was observed a few times. The CDR3 here is CATSDLSSPRGSSGELFF. In DNA, the CDR3 is TGTGCCACCAGTGATTTGAGTAGTCCTCGGGGGTCCTCCGGGGAGCTGTTTTTT. The chain links TRBV24-1 to TRBJ2-2; weak D call: TRBD2 (6 bases). This CDR3 spans 18 amino acids. Germline V gene lookup returns CDR1 KGHDR and CDR2 SFDVKD. V was clipped by 0 bases and J by 6 bases, with 19 bases between them.

This clone was observed a single time. The rearrangement uses TRBV27 and TRBJ2-7; 8 bases align to TRBD2. CDR3 length: 14 amino acids. The V gene's germline CDR1 is MNHEY and CDR2 SMNVEV (reference sequence). V lost 4 bases, J lost 2 bases, and 4 bases stayed unmatched. CDR3 sequence reads: CASSSRRGAYEQYF. The CDR3 DNA reads as TGTGCCAGCAGTTCACGGCGGGGGGCCTACGAGCAGTACTTC.

This clone was observed a single time. The chain uses TRBV7-8 and TRBJ1-4, with TRBD1 matching over 9 bases. Germline V gene data show CDR1 as SGHVS and CDR2 as FQNEAQ. The CDR3 extends over 15 amino acids. With V trimmed by 1 base and J by 8 bases, 5 bases remained unmatched. CDR3 loop: CASSLGTGVWEKLFF. The CDR3 DNA reads as TGTGCCAGCAGCTTAGGGACAGGGGTTTGGGAAAAACTGTTTTTT.

V gene TRBV5-4 combines with J gene TRBJ1-2; TRBD1 matches 12 bases. V dropped 2 bases and J dropped 8; count of bases not matched to a gene: 7. Germline loops: CDR1 SGHNT, CDR2 YYREEE (reference sequence). CDR3 length equals 15 residues. The CDR3 loop reads CASSFGTGGTVGYTF. For the CDR3, the DNA is TGTGCCAGCAGCTTTGGGACAGGGGGCACGGTGGGCTACACCTTC.

The CDR3 coding sequence is TGTGCCAGCAGTGGGAACAGCCCCGAGCAGTACTTC. This sequence encodes CASSGNSPEQYF. This rearrangement joins TRBV2 to TRBJ2-7; D is uncertain. There are 12 residues in the CDR3. The V gene lost 4 bases and the J gene lost 6 bases, with 10 bases spanning the gap. From germline, CDR1 is SNHLY and CDR2 FYNNEI.